This TCR beta chain was sequenced during a study of blood T cell repertoires in COVID-19. Study overall: Italy, Spain and the United States were the sources of the convalescent and acute COVID-19 samples. PBMCs, B-cell-depleted T cells, or T cells were the source of the cDNA or gDNA that made up the material.

Original processing notes: Cell counts per sample came from amplifying reference gene primers. Only in-frame clones appear in the TCRdb table, and some are missing; sequencing was by immunoSEQ multiplex PCR. V and J calls and clone size come straight from that table; D and trimming were deduced from the DNA. The table lists approximately 100,000 clones, 86% of them singletons. This CDR3 is built from 13 residues. The ends were cut back, 4 bases at V and 5 bases at J, with 10 bases in the middle. This clone was recorded once. This chain joins TRBV23-1 and TRBJ2-3, with D maybe TRBD2 (6 bases). TRBV23-1 carries the ORF label, with uncertain function. The source is a human donor in a cohort sampled during active COVID-19. Sequenced material: peripheral blood. CDR3 coding DNA: TGCGCCAGCAGTCGGGGGGTCGGAGATACGCAGTATTTT. Its protein is CASSRGVGDTQYF.